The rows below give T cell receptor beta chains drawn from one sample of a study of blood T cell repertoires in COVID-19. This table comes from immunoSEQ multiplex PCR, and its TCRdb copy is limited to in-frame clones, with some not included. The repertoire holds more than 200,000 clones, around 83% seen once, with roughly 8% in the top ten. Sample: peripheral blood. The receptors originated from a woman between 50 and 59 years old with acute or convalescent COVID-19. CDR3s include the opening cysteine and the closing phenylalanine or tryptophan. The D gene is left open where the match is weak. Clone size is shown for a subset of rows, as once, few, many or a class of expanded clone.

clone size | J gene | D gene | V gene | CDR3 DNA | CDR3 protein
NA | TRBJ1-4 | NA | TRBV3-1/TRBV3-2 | TGTGCCAGCAGCCAAGACGGTCAGGGGCCTGAACTGTTTTTT | CASSQDGQGPELFF
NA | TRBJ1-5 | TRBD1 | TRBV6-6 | TGTGCCAGCGCCACCACAGGGGGACATAGCAATCAGCCCCAGCATTTT | CASATTGGHSNQPQHF
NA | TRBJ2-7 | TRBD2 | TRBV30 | TGTGCCTGGAGTTTAGCGGGAGGTTGGGAGCAGTACTTC | CAWSLAGGWEQYF
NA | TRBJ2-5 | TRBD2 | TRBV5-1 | TGCGCCAGCAGCCGGCGGGGGGATTCACACACCCAAGAGACCCAGTACTTC | CASSRRGDSHTQETQYF
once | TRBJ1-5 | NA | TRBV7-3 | TGTGCCAGCAGCCTGGGCCCCAATCAGCCCCAGCATTTT | CASSLGPNQPQHF
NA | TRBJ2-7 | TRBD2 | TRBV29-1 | TGCAGCGTTGGTTCCGGGGGAGGGCCCTACGAGCAGTACTTC | CSVGSGGGPYEQYF
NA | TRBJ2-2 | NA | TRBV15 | TGTGCCACCAGCAGACAGGGGAACACCGGGGAGCTGTTTTTT | CATSRQGNTGELFF
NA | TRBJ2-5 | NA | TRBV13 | TGTGCCAGCAGCTTACAGCTTAGCCTAAACCAAGAGACCCAGTACTTC | CASSLQLSLNQETQYF
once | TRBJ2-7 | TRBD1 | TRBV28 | TGTGCCAGCAGTTTACGACAGGGGACCTACGAGCAGTACTTC | CASSLRQGTYEQYF
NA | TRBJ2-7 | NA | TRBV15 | TGTGCCACCAGCAGAAACCGCCCGCCACACGGGTTTTACGAGCAGTACTTC | CATSRNRPPHGFYEQYF
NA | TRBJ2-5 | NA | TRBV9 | TGTGCCAGCAGCTCAACGACAGGTCGAAGGGAGACCCAGTACTTC | CASSSTTGRRETQYF
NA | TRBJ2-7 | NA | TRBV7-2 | TGTGCCAGCAGCCCACGGTTAGCTCGGGACTACGAGCAGTACTTC | CASSPRLARDYEQYF
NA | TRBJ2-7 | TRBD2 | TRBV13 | TGTGCCAGCAGCGGGGGACTAGTAGGGTCCTACGAGCAGTACTTC | CASSGGLVGSYEQYF
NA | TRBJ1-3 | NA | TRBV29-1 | TGCAGCGTCTGGGGGGGGTCTGGAAACACCATATATTTT | CSVWGGSGNTIYF
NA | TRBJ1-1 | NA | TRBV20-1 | TGCAGTGCTTTTCCGTACACTGAAGCTTTCTTT | CSAFPYTEAFF
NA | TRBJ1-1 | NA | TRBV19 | TGTGCCAGTAGGGGGCCAGCCAGGGACACTGAAGCTTTCTTT | CASRGPARDTEAFF
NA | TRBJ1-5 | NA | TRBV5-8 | TGTGCCAGCAGCTTGGTGGGGGCCAATCAGCCCCAGCATTTT | CASSLVGANQPQHF
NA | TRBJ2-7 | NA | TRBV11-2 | TGTGCCAGCAGGGCCCCGGGGGAGCAGTACTTC | CASRAPGEQYF
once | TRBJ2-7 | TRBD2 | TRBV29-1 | TGCAGCGTTGTAACAGCGGGGACCTACGAGCAGTACTTC | CSVVTAGTYEQYF
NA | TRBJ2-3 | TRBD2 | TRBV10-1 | TGCGCCAGTTCAACTAGCGGGAGAGGGGCAGATACGCAGTATTTT | CASSTSGRGADTQYF
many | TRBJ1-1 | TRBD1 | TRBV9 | TGTGCCAGCACGCTGGGACAGATGAACACTGAAGCTTTCTTT | CASTLGQMNTEAFF
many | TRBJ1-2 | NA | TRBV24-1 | TGTGCCACCAGTGATTCTCGAGTGTCTAACTATGGCTACACCTTC | CATSDSRVSNYGYTF
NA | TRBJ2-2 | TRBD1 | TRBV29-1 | TGCAGCGTTGAATTGGGACAGTCGAACACCGGGGAGCTGTTTTTT | CSVELGQSNTGELFF
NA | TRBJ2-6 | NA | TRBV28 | TGTGCCAGCAGTTTATACGGCTCTGGGGCCAACGTCCTGACTTTC | CASSLYGSGANVLTF
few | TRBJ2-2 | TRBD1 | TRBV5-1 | TGCGCCAGCAGCATGGACAGGGGGCGCGGGACCGGGGAGCTGTTTTTT | CASSMDRGRGTGELFF
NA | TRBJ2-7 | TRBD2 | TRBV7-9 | TGTGCCAGCAGCTTAGCCCGACTAGCGGGAGCATACGAGCAGTACTTC | CASSLARLAGAYEQYF
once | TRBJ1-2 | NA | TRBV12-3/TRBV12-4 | TGTGCCAGCACGACAGAGAACTATGGCTACACCTTC | CASTTENYGYTF
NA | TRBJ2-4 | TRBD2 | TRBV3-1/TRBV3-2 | TGTGCCAGCAGCCATTGGGCCCTAGCGGCACCGAAAAACATTCAGTACTTC | CASSHWALAAPKNIQYF
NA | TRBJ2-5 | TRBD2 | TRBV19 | TGTGCCAGTAGTATGTGGGAGGGCCCGGATAACAACGAGGAGACCCAGTACTTC | CASSMWEGPDNNEETQYF
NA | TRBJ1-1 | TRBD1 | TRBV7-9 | TGTGCCAGCAGCTTAGACAGGGGGCGGTTAGCTTTCTTT | CASSLDRGRLAFF
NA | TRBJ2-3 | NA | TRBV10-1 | TGCGCCAGCAGTGGACAGGCGGGTGGCACGCAGTATTTT | CASSGQAGGTQYF
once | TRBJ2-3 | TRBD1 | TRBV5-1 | TGCGCCAGCAGCCCAGGACAGGCGGCGGATACGCAGTATTTT | CASSPGQAADTQYF
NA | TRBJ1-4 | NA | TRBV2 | TGTGCCAGCAGACAGGGCTGGGGGCGAGAGGAAAAACTGTTTTTT | CASRQGWGREEKLFF
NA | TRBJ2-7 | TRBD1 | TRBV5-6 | TGTGCCAGCAGACATGGACAGGGCAGGTACGAGCAGTACTTC | CASRHGQGRYEQYF
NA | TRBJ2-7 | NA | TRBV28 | TGTGCCAGCAGTTTCGCCTACGAGCAGTACTTC | CASSFAYEQYF
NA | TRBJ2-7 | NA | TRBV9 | TGTGCCAGCAGCTCCGGCCCCATGGGCTTATACGAGCAGTACTTC | CASSSGPMGLYEQYF
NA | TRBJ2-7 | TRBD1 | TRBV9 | TGTGCCAGCAGCGTTACGACAGGGAAAAGTGACGAGCAGTACTTC | CASSVTTGKSDEQYF
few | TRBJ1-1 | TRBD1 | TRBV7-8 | TGTGCCAGCAGCTCTGGACAGGGGAACACTGAAGCTTTCTTT | CASSSGQGNTEAFF
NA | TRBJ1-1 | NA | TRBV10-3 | TGTGCCATCAGAGGACAGCAGAACACTGAAGCTTTCTTT | CAIRGQQNTEAFF
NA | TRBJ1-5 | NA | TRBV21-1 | TGTGCCAGCAGCAACCGTCAGCCCCAGCATTTT | CASSNRQPQHF
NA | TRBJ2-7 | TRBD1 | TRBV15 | TGTGCCACCAGCAGGACGGGACAGGGATCCTACGAGCAGTACTTC | CATSRTGQGSYEQYF
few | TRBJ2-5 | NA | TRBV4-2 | TGTGCCAGCAGCCAAGTATCAGCGGAGTCGCAAGAGACCCAGTACTTC | CASSQVSAESQETQYF
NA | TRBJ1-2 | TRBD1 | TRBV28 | TGTGCCACCCAGGGGGGCGAAGGCTATGGCTACACCTTC | CATQGGEGYGYTF
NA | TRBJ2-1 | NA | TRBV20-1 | TGCAGTGTTTGGGGGCATGAGCAGTTCTTC | CSVWGHEQFF
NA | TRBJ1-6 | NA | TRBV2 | TGTGCCAGCACCTACCTCCCTTATAATTCACCCCTCCACTTT | CASTYLPYNSPLHF
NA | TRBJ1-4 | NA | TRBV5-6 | TGTGCCAGCAGCCTCGGGACTGACTGGGGCAGGGAAAAACTGTTTTTT | CASSLGTDWGREKLFF
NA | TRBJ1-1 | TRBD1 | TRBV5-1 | TGCGCCAGCAGCTCGGAGACAGGGGCGAGGAACACTGAAGCTTTCTTT | CASSSETGARNTEAFF